What follows describes a single T cell receptor (beta chain). Its specific antigen is unknown. No base-level quality is on record; no much larger clone is a single base apart. The record originates from a study of T cell responses to AZD1222 COVID-19 vaccine (dated by TCRdb to 2020 to 2023). Study-wide context: A total of approximately 240 trial participants underwent TCR sequencing, of whom about 210 had received two doses of AZD1222 and some 26 had received two doses of the MenACWY control vaccine. Trial participants were enrolled by age into 18-55, 56-69 and 70-plus year subgroups, with approximately 150, 30 and 60 TCR-sequenced participants respectively. What the study reported, not specific to this receptor: Because no samples from the day 14 peak response were available, repertoires could be characterized only after the peak T cell response. In the small 56-69-year group, the increase in depth fell short of significance, most likely because of low power. Nearly half of unique spike-specific TCRs reportedly recognized epitopes outside regions mutated in the B.1.351 and B.1.1.7 variants. Most participants were white British and females outnumbered males, and the authors suggested that clonal diversity may have been underestimated. Conclusions about previously exposed vaccinees are limited because only a handful of AZD1222 recipients were SARS-CoV-2 seropositive at baseline. Vaccine-associated CD4 TCRs spanned the whole spike protein, with dominant responses in regions 160-218 and 743-854. Spike-specific TCR breadth and depth rose significantly after two AZD1222 doses compared with day 0 and with MenACWY recipients.

The CDR3 regions of human TCRbeta chains were subjected to immunosequencing. The study's own analysis went as follows. Repertoire TCRs were matched against a reference library of SARS-CoV-2-specific TCRs generated with the MIRA antigen-specificity platform. Breadth meant the fraction of unique TCRs that were SARS-CoV-2-associated, whereas depth meant the fraction of total T cells that were SARS-CoV-2-associated. Using the MIRA data, each spike-specific TCR was mapped to the spike region that the TCR reacts to and placed in a CD4 or CD8 class. Log10-transformed breadth and depth values were compared by one-way ANOVA with Sidak's multiple comparisons tests. TCRdb retrieved this table from immuneACCESS and kept in-frame rearrangements only. Not all clones are present; in checked studies, unresolved V genes account for under half, and no reason is known for the remainder. The V and J calls and the clone size are those of that table, but D and trimming were determined from the DNA. Across this sample there are tens of thousands of clones, with around 82% seen only once. The top ten clonotypes cover approximately 1.3% of the sample.

The sample's time point label, in plain terms: about 28 days (+/-7) after the second vaccine dose. Because spike-specific TCR depth and breadth did not differ between the two schedules, AZD1222 recipients who got a second dose at roughly 4 weeks were pooled with those who got a second dose at roughly 12 weeks. Vaccinee samples were obtained from the UK trials COV001 and COV002, which included a single-blind randomized controlled phase 2/3 trial of AZD1222 (ChAdOx1 nCoV-19) in healthy adults. For TCRbeta chain sequencing, PBMC samples from trial participants were taken at day 0 and at day 28 after the second dose. V loses 9 bases of germline sequence and J loses 1 base, and the interval between the two ends is 16 bases. The CDR3 numbers 14 residues from cysteine through phenylalanine. Only CDR3 DNA is held: 42 bases, read in frame from base 1. The germline V gene (reference sequence) yields SGHKS for CDR1 and YYEKEE for CDR2.

This clonotype was sampled from an adult who received the AZD1222 COVID-19 vaccine. The chain is encoded by TRBV5-5 joined to TRBJ1-1; the D gene lacks a confident call. The sequenced sample was peripheral blood, obtained 28 days after the second AZD1222 dose. CDR3 sequence: CATRPLGGNTEAFF. The bases read TGTGCCACCCGACCCCTCGGTGGGAACACTGAAGCTTTCTTT.